These 17 T cell receptor beta chains came from one sample sequenced in a study of patients and donors after allogeneic stem cell transplantation. A single record per CDR3 protein comes from TCRdb applying MiXCR to the RT-PCR reads. The data contain under 95,000 distinct CDR3 sequences, 4.5% to 5% of them seen just once; the ten biggest clones take up 2.6%. Sequencing input: blood, either unsorted or a sorted T cell fraction (not recorded which). These receptors came from a human donor who was either an allogeneic HSCT recipient or a stem cell or donor lymphocyte infusion donor (not recorded which). It is not recorded whose cells these are; they may come from a transplant donor.

This clonotype showed up many times. The chain is built from TRBV20-1 and TRBJ2-7; D remains unclear. V lost 6 bases and J 1 base, leaving 10 bases between the germline ends. CDR1 DFQATT and CDR2 SNEGSKA come from the germline V gene (reference sequence). The CDR3 contains 12 residues. The CDR3 sequence: CSAPGPSYEQYF. Written as DNA, the CDR3 is TGCAGTGCCCCCGGACCTTCCTACGAGCAGTACTTC.

This clonotype has ten or more counts. This chain connects TRBV12-3 or TRBV12-4 to TRBJ1-4; D remains unclear. The CDR3 runs 13 residues. Trimming pared 4 bases from V and 4 bases from J, leaving 7 bases between. The DNA for the CDR3 is TGTGCCAGCAGTTCGATGAGTAATGAAAAACTGTTTTTT. This gives the protein CASSSMSNEKLFF.

This clonotype occurred a few times. This chain links TRBV4-1 with TRBJ2-6; D may be TRBD2 (6 bases). Germline-derived CDR1 and CDR2 are MGHRA and YSYEKL. The CDR3 totals 18 residues. V was trimmed by 0 bases and J by 0 bases, leaving 12 bases between them. The CDR3 protein is CASSQEGRGVSGANVLTF. The CDR3 DNA sequence: TGCGCCAGCAGCCAAGAAGGGCGGGGAGTCTCTGGGGCCAACGTCCTGACTTTC.

In its sample, this clonotype was seen many times. This rearrangement joins TRBV27 to TRBJ1-1, with D possibly TRBD1 on 5 matching bases. CDR3 length equals 13 residues. The germline CDR1 and CDR2 sequences are MNHEY and SMNVEV (reference sequence). V dropped 10 bases and J dropped 1 base, with 13 bases sitting between them. The CDR3 coding sequence is TGTGCCACCCGGGACCAAGAGAACACTGAAGCTTTCTTT. Its protein product is CATRDQENTEAFF.

As DNA, the CDR3 is TGTGCCAGCACCCGGGGACTAGCGAACGGTGAGCAGTTCTTC. The encoded protein is CASTRGLANGEQFF. The chain combines TRBV6-4 with TRBJ2-1; 10 bases match TRBD2. Germline lookup yields CDR1 MRHNA and CDR2 SNTAGT. The CDR3 covers 14 residues. V was pared by 7 bases and J by 9 bases, with 9 bases of the junction left unmatched.

In its sample, this clonotype was seen a few times. The genes are TRBV27 and TRBJ1-1; the D is unclear. Trimming stripped 6 bases from V and 6 bases from J, with 20 bases between. The CDR3 extends over 15 amino acids. Germline V gene lookup returns CDR1 MNHEY and CDR2 SMNVEV (reference sequence). The CDR3 loop reads CASRPRERGNAEAFF. CDR3 nucleotide sequence: TGTGCCAGCAGACCACGGGAACGAGGTAATGCTGAAGCTTTCTTT.

This clonotype has just a few counts. This chain links TRBV27 with TRBJ1-5; D is ambiguous. Between the trimmed V and J ends, which lost 5 bases and 9 bases, there was a span of 17 bases. Germline loops: CDR1 MNHEY, CDR2 SMNVEV (reference sequence). The CDR3 extends over 14 amino acids. The CDR3 region has the DNA TGTGCCAGCAGTCCATGGACGGGAGGAGGGCCCCAGCATTTT. Translation gives CASSPWTGGGPQHF.

V is TRBV19 and J is TRBJ2-7; 7 nucleotides line up with TRBD1. From germline, CDR1 is LNHDA and CDR2 SQIVND (reference sequence). CDR3 length: 14 residues. Trimming took 4 bases from V and 5 from J; bases not matched to a gene: 8. DNA for the CDR3: TGTGCCAGTAGTAGGGACAGTAGGGACCACGAGCAGTACTTC. Translation gives CASSRDSRDHEQYF.

This clonotype was seen many times. The rearrangement uses TRBV20-1 and TRBJ2-3; TRBD2 matches 9 bases. CDR3 length: 14 residues. Germline assignment: CDR1 DFQATT and CDR2 SNEGSKA (reference sequence). V lost 3 bases to trimming and J lost 5 bases; unmatched junction nucleotides: 6. In nucleotides, the CDR3 is TGCAGTGCTAGTCGGGTAGCGGGAGAAGATACGCAGTATTTT. Residues: CSASRVAGEDTQYF.

V usage is TRBV5-1 and J usage is TRBJ1-1; no reliable D call. In germline, CDR1 is SGHRS, CDR2 YFSETQ. The CDR3 spans 14 residues. The V and J ends lost 0 bases and 0 bases respectively, with 6 bases between them. The DNA for the CDR3 is TGCGCCAGCAGCTTGGTGAAGATGAACACTGAAGCTTTCTTT. Amino acid sequence: CASSLVKMNTEAFF.

This clonotype was recorded many times. The J gene is TRBJ1-1, the V gene TRBV5-6; 8 positions match TRBD1. In germline, CDR1 is SGHDT, CDR2 YYEEEE. The CDR3 is 14 amino acids. V shed 0 bases and J 11 bases; nucleotides not matched to a gene: 9. CDR3 loop: CASSLVPTGGEAFF. In DNA form, the CDR3 reads TGTGCCAGCAGCTTGGTCCCCACAGGGGGTGAGGCTTTCTTT. Together with reference TRBV5-6 and TRBJ1-1, the CDR3 gives the full variable domain: DAGVTQSPTHLIKTRGQQVTLRCSPKSGHDTVSWYQQALGQGPQFIFQYYEEEERQRGNFPDRFSGHQFPNYSSELNVNALLLGDSALYLCASSLVPTGGEAFFGQGTRLTVV.

This clonotype has a count of ten or more. The V and J genes are TRBV12-3 or TRBV12-4 and TRBJ1-2; unclear D gene. The germline V and J ends were trimmed by 3 bases and 5 bases, with 7 bases remaining between them. This CDR3 comprises 12 residues. CDR3 nucleotides: TGTGCCAGCAGTTTGCTCGGGTATGGCTACACCTTC. It specifies CASSLLGYGYTF.

The CDR3 DNA is TGTGCCAGCAGCTCGGTAGGACAGAGCTGGTACAATGAGCAGTTCTTC. Amino acids: CASSSVGQSWYNEQFF. The chain carries TRBV7-9 and TRBJ2-1; a weak D match, TRBD1 (6 bases). The V gene lost 4 bases and the J gene lost 4 bases, with 17 bases spanning the gap. The CDR3 totals 16 residues. Germline V lookup: CDR1 SEHNR, CDR2 FQNEAQ (reference sequence).

This clonotype was counted a few times. This chain links TRBV5-4 with TRBJ2-1; no clear D. The CDR3 runs to 14 residues. V was shortened by 1 base and J by 6 bases, with 11 bases between the two germline ends. CDR1 SGHNT and CDR2 YYREEE come from the germline V gene (reference sequence). The CDR3 here is CASSLPTTPNEQFF. Written as DNA, the CDR3 is TGTGCCAGCAGCTTGCCCACTACGCCCAATGAGCAGTTCTTC.

This clonotype was observed many times. The chain has TRBV20-1 and TRBJ1-5; no firm D call. In germline, CDR1 is DFQATT, CDR2 SNEGSKA (reference sequence). CDR3 length: 12 residues. V was clipped by 7 bases and J by 0 bases, with 7 bases between them. The CDR3 loop is CSVRNSNQPQHF. The CDR3 nucleotides read TGCAGTGTACGGAATAGCAATCAGCCCCAGCATTTT.

Ten or more counts support this clonotype. J is TRBJ1-5 and V is TRBV28; D is possibly TRBD1 (6 bases). There are 14 residues in the CDR3. Germline CDR1 MDHEN, CDR2 SYDVKM. V was shortened by 2 bases and J by 6 bases, with 11 bases between the two germline ends. CDR3 sequence reads: CASSLIGGGQPQHF. For the CDR3, the DNA is TGTGCCAGCAGTTTAATTGGGGGCGGTCAGCCCCAGCATTTT.

At least ten counts were recorded for this clonotype. The V call is TRBV9, the J call TRBJ1-3; D is unresolved. Trimming pared 0 bases from V and 4 bases from J, leaving 5 bases between. Germline-derived CDR1 and CDR2 are SGDLS and YYNGEE. The CDR3 has 13 amino acids. The chain's CDR3 is CASSVEGGNTIYF. Here the CDR3 DNA reads TGTGCCAGCAGCGTAGAAGGGGGAAACACCATATATTTT. Using reference TRBV9 and TRBJ1-3 for the parts outside the CDR3, the full variable domain is DSGVTQTPKHLITATGQRVTLRCSPRSGDLSVYWYQQSLDQGLQFLIQYYNGEERAKGNILERFSAQQFPDLHSELNLSSLELGDSALYFCASSVEGGNTIYFGEGSWLTVV.